Listed below are T cell receptor beta chains from one sample, sequenced in a study of control samples from healthy donors and cancer patients. Data came from immunoSEQ multiplex PCR; TCRdb stores just in-frame clones and leaves some out. The sample holds roughly 64,000 clones, 75% to 95% seen once. Sequencing was done on a sample of PBMCs. These receptor sequences come from a woman between 45 and 60 years old with colorectal cancer. CDR3s include the opening cysteine and the closing phenylalanine or tryptophan. Fields, in order: V gene, D gene, clone size, J gene, CDR3 DNA, CDR3 protein. D genes are given only for firm matches. Some rows have no size entry. The others give once, few or many, or a class for an expanded clone.

TRBV5-1	-	-	TRBJ1-4	TGCGCCAGCAGCTTAGAGGCCTACGGGGGTGAAAAACTGTTTTTT	CASSLEAYGGEKLFF
TRBV14	-	-	TRBJ1-2	TGTGCCAGCAGCCAAGACCGGGCGGATGGCTACACCTTC	CASSQDRADGYTF
TRBV6-1	-	-	TRBJ2-3	TGTGCCAGCAGTGAAGCTTCCCTCATCACAGATACGCAGTATTTT	CASSEASLITDTQYF
TRBV11-2	-	once	TRBJ1-5	TGTGCCAGCAACGCCCGGGGCGGTCGCCAGCCCCAGCATTTT	CASNARGGRQPQHF
TRBV4-1	-	-	TRBJ2-7	TGCGCCAGCAGCCGCGACAGCTTCTACGAGCAGTACTTC	CASSRDSFYEQYF
TRBV18	-	-	TRBJ2-5	TGTGCCAGCTCGCCGTCGCTAGCGTCTTGGGGGACCCAGTACTTC	CASSPSLASWGTQYF
TRBV10-3	-	-	TRBJ1-4	TGTGCCATCAGTGCACGTCAGGACGGTGAAAAACTGTTTTTT	CAISARQDGEKLFF
TRBV4-1	-	-	TRBJ1-6	TGCGCCAGCAGCCAAGAACTGGTTCCCAATTCACCCCTCCACTTT	CASSQELVPNSPLHF
TRBV7-9	-	-	TRBJ1-1	TGTGCCAGCAGCAGTGACGGGGGGGACACTGAAGCTTTCTTT	CASSSDGGDTEAFF
TRBV11-1	-	-	TRBJ2-2	TGTGCCAGCAGCGCCTTGGGACAGAACACCGGGGAGCTGTTTTTT	CASSALGQNTGELFF
TRBV27	-	-	TRBJ1-2	TGTGCCAGCAGTGACCGCTGGGGGGACATCAGAGGCCCGGACTATGGCTACACCTTC	CASSDRWGDIRGPDYGYTF
TRBV15	-	-	TRBJ1-6	TGTGCCACCAGCAGAGATCTCAATTCACCCCTCCACTTT	CATSRDLNSPLHF
TRBV9	TRBD2	-	TRBJ2-5	TGTGCCAGCAGCTTGGTGAGCGGGGGGAACCAAGAGACCCAGTACTTC	CASSLVSGGNQETQYF
TRBV7-9	-	-	TRBJ1-4	TGTGCCAGCAGCCCCAGGACCGCCGGACAGGAAAAACTGTTTTTT	CASSPRTAGQEKLFF
TRBV19	TRBD1	few	TRBJ1-5	TGTGCCAGTAGTATAGATACGGGACAGGGGAATCAGCCCCAGCATTTT	CASSIDTGQGNQPQHF
TRBV2	-	-	TRBJ1-2	TGTGCCAGCAGTGACCTCTTACGGTATGGCTACACCTTC	CASSDLLRYGYTF
TRBV24-1	-	once	TRBJ2-3	TGTGCCACCAGTGATAAGAACGTACCGGGAGCAGATACGCAGTATTTT	CATSDKNVPGADTQYF
TRBV2	-	once	TRBJ1-3	TGTGCCAGCAAGTCGGAAGGAAACACCATATATTTT	CASKSEGNTIYF
TRBV19	-	-	TRBJ1-5	TGTGCCAGTAGCATGCTTACGACAGGTTTTTTCCCCAATCAGCCCCAGCATTTT	CASSMLTTGFFPNQPQHF
TRBV20-1	-	-	TRBJ2-3	TGCAGTGCTAGTAGCGTTAGCACAGATACGCAGTATTTT	CSASSVSTDTQYF
TRBV4-1	TRBD2	-	TRBJ2-4	TGCGCCAGCAGCCCCTGGACTAGCGGGAGGGCCGTTGCCAAAAACATTCAGTACTTC	CASSPWTSGRAVAKNIQYF
TRBV3-1/TRBV3-2	-	-	TRBJ1-2	TGTGCCAGCAGCGAAAACCCCTGGACAGCGGCGAACTATGGCTACACCTTC	CASSENPWTAANYGYTF
TRBV5-1	TRBD1	-	TRBJ2-7	TGCGCCAGCAGCCCCATGGGACAGGGGTCCTACGAGCAGTACTTC	CASSPMGQGSYEQYF
TRBV5-1	TRBD2	-	TRBJ2-3	TGCGCCAGCAGCTTCAGCGGGGGGAGCACAGATACGCAGTATTTT	CASSFSGGSTDTQYF
TRBV3-1/TRBV3-2	-	-	TRBJ1-1	TGTGCCAGCAGCCAAGGTTCAGGTGAAGCTTTCTTT	CASSQGSGEAFF
TRBV19	-	-	TRBJ2-2	TGTGCCAGTAGTATCACCCGCGGGACAGAGTGGAGGGAGCTGTTTTTT	CASSITRGTEWRELFF
TRBV7-6	-	-	TRBJ2-2	TGTGCCAGCAGCTACCCCTTCGCAGGGCGGGGTCCCGGGGAGCTGTTTTTT	CASSYPFAGRGPGELFF
TRBV19	TRBD1	-	TRBJ1-4	TGTGCCAGTAGGGTCAGGGGGCACGTAACTAATGAAAAACTGTTTTTT	CASRVRGHVTNEKLFF
TRBV30	-	-	TRBJ1-5	TGTGCCTGGAGTGATAGACAGGTGGGAATATGGAATCAGCCCCAGCATTTT	CAWSDRQVGIWNQPQHF
TRBV6-1	-	-	TRBJ1-2	TGTGCCAGCAGTGATTCGGGGGCGGTCCGCTATGGCTACACCTTC	CASSDSGAVRYGYTF
TRBV7-8	-	once	TRBJ1-5	TGTGCCAGCGCCCTTCCGAATCAGCCCCAGCATTTT	CASALPNQPQHF
TRBV2	-	-	TRBJ2-7	TGTGCCAGCGGGGACTACGAGCAGTACTTC	CASGDYEQYF
TRBV2	-	-	TRBJ2-7	TGTGCCAGCAGTATAATGGATTACGAGCAGTACTTC	CASSIMDYEQYF
TRBV2	-	-	TRBJ2-3	TGTGCCAGCAGCTGGGACCGATTATTACGCACAGATACGCAGTATTTT	CASSWDRLLRTDTQYF
TRBV2	-	-	TRBJ1-3	TGTGCCAGCAGTGAACCACGCTCTGGAAACACCATATATTTT	CASSEPRSGNTIYF
TRBV6-6	TRBD1	-	TRBJ1-2	TGTGCCAGCAGTCTGCGACAGGGACTACTGCGGGGCTATGGCTACACCTTC	CASSLRQGLLRGYGYTF
TRBV6-1	-	-	TRBJ1-5	TGTGCCAGCAGTGAAACGGAATATAGCAATCAGCCCCAGCATTTT	CASSETEYSNQPQHF
TRBV28	TRBD2	-	TRBJ2-5	TGTGCCAGCAGTTTAGCGGGAGGACAGGAGACCCAGTACTTC	CASSLAGGQETQYF
TRBV28	-	-	TRBJ2-2	TGTGCCAGCAGTTTCGGCGGCTACACCGGGGAGCTGTTTTTT	CASSFGGYTGELFF
TRBV5-1	-	few	TRBJ1-1	TGCGCCAGCAGCTTGGCGGGAGACACTGAAGCTTTCTTT	CASSLAGDTEAFF
TRBV6-1	-	-	TRBJ1-6	TGTGCCAGCAGTGCCGGGTCCGAGGGCTATAATTCACCCCTCCACTTT	CASSAGSEGYNSPLHF
TRBV7-8	-	-	TRBJ1-2	TGTGCCAGCAATGAAGGACAGAACTATGGCTACACCTTC	CASNEGQNYGYTF
TRBV15	-	-	TRBJ2-5	TGTGCCACCAGCAGATCCTTGTTTGACCAGTACTTC	CATSRSLFDQYF
TRBV18	TRBD2	once	TRBJ2-7	TGTGCCAGCTCACCCTCCCGGGAGGGGCAGTACTTC	CASSPSREGQYF
TRBV9	TRBD1	few	TRBJ1-6	TGTGCCAGCAGTGAGCGGGACAGGGGCTTCTATAATTCACCCCTCCACTTT	CASSERDRGFYNSPLHF